The source of this TCR beta chain is a study of shared clonotypes between healthy human individuals. Findings of the study overall: Only blood underwent sampling, and tissue repertoires likely differ. Against clonotypes common to all four donors, non-shared ones had lower generation probabilities. About 4.5% of naive CD4 clonotypes were common to four donors.

The deep-level immunoSEQ assay was used. TCRdb's copy holds only in-frame clones and misses some; the assay was immunoSEQ multiplex PCR. This table has about 2.4 million clones, 93% appearing once. Notes on this clone: Its specificity is not known.

The CDR3 has 12 amino acids. Germline V gene lookup returns CDR1 GTSNPN and CDR2 SVGIG (reference sequence). Trimming at V came to 7 bases and at J to 2 bases, leaving 5 bases not matched to a gene. Sample: naive CD4+ T cells from PBMCs. Stated subset: CD45RA+ positively selected. The clonotype originates from a man between 18 and 29 years old in good health. Some clones in this sample may be carry-over from other donors' samples. The chain employs TRBV30 and TRBJ2-7, with TRBD1 matching over 7 bases. Here the CDR3 reads CAYRRGPYEQYF. CDR3 DNA: TGTGCCTACCGAAGGGGGCCCTACGAGCAGTACTTC.